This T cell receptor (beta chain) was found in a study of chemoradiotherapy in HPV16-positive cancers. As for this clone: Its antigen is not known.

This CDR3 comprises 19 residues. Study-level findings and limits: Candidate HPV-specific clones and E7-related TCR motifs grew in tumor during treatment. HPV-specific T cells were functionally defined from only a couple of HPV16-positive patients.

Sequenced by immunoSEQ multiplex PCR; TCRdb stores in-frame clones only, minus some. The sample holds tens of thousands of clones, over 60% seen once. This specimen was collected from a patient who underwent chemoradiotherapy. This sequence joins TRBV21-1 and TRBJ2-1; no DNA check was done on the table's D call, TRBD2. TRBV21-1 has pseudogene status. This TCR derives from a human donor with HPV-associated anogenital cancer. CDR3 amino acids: CASSKPQKIEREGYNEQFF. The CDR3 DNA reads TGTGCCAGCAGCAAACCCCAGAAAATTGAGCGGGAAGGTTACAATGAGCAGTTCTTC.